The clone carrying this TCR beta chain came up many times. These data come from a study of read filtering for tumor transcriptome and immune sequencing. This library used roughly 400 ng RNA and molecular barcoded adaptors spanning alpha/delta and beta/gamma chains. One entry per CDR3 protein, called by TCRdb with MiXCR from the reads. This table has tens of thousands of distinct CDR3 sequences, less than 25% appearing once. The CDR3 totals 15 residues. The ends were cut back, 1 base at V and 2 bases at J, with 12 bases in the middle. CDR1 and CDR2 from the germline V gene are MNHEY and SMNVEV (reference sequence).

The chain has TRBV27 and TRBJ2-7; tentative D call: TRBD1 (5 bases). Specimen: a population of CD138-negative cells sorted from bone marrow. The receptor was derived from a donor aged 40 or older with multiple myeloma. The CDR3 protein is CASSLFLGRTYEQYF. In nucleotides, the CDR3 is TGTGCCAGCAGTTTATTTTTGGGGCGGACCTACGAGCAGTACTTC.